This TCR beta chain comes out of a study of esophageal squamous cell carcinoma under preoperative chemotherapy. With 5 bases removed from V and 2 bases from J, the gap between germline ends came to 11 bases. The CDR3 consists of 14 residues. Germline loops: CDR1 MNHNS, CDR2 SASEGT. The sample's time point: before preoperative PTX-NDP chemotherapy. TCRdb re-derived calls from the PCR reads in MiXCR, one entry per CDR3 protein. The sample holds 10,000 to 15,000 distinct CDR3 sequences, 54% seen once. The specimen was collected from a patient given preoperative chemotherapy. The rearrangement joins TRBV6-1 to TRBJ2-3; unclear D gene. This clonotype was obtained from a human donor with esophageal squamous cell carcinoma. The donor label of this sample is uncertain. The CDR3 coding sequence is TGTGCCAGCAGTCCTGTAGGGCTCACAGATACGCAGTATTTT. Its translation: CASSPVGLTDTQYF.